This T cell receptor (beta chain) was profiled in a study of cytomegalovirus exposure and HLA in healthy donors. This clone has only a few counts. Antigen unknown. Overall study findings and caveats: Analyzed later, most CMV-associated TCR beta chains appeared HLA-restricted. Later work associated 16,951 TCR beta sequences with HLA alleles at 0.05 false discovery rate.

In the PCR, 60 Vbeta and 13 Jbeta primers were used. Libraries were prepared by immunoSEQ multiplex PCR; TCRdb keeps only in-frame clonotypes and omits some of them. The sample has about 130,000 clones; approximately 10% are singletons. The material sequenced was PBMCs. The receptor comes from a woman aged 40 to 50 in good health and CMV-seropositive.

This chain's CDR3 is CASSVGEDFNDSPLHF. DNA for the CDR3: TGTGCCAGCAGCGTAGGGGAGGATTTTAATGATTCACCCCTCCACTTT. V usage is TRBV9 and J usage is TRBJ1-6; D gene uncertain. Germline loops: CDR1 SGDLS, CDR2 YYNGEE. Trimming took off 0 bases at V and 8 bases at J, with 15 bases between the two ends. The CDR3 has 16 residues.